The entry below gives a single T cell receptor beta chain sequence along with its context. Its antigen target is currently unknown. Within one base of it there is no much larger clone, and no base qualities were kept. The data stem from a study of Graves' ophthalmopathy and Graves' hyperthyroidism (dated by TCRdb to 2016 to 2019). With regard to the full study: Peripheral blood was collected before any treatment was given, at the time of initial diagnosis. A discovery set of 95 to 100 patients (around 40 ophthalmopathy, about 59 stable hyperthyroidism) was enrolled to explore V-J signatures distinguishing ophthalmopathy from hyperthyroidism. In total, approximately 130 blood samples were TCR-sequenced: around 42 ophthalmopathy, approximately 80 hyperthyroidism and some 17 hyperthyroidism-to-ophthalmopathy patients. The study used TCR beta repertoire signatures to distinguish Graves' ophthalmopathy from Graves' hyperthyroidism and to predict progression to ophthalmopathy. Once sampling was done, hyperthyroidism patients were given methimazole at a starting dose of 30 mg daily, while ophthalmopathy patients were given high-dose intravenous methylprednisolone. T-cell repertoires of thyroid tissue and blood were compared in over five hyperthyroidism patients. The independent validation cohort included under 20 hyperthyroidism patients plus 17 patients who later progressed from hyperthyroidism to ophthalmopathy. For training and testing, the roughly 93 patients in the discovery cohort were randomly divided in a 7:3 ratio. Broader findings and caveats from the paper: Sample size was not statistically predetermined, and group allocation was not concealed from the investigators. In cross-validation, the 13-signature model distinguished ophthalmopathy from stable hyperthyroidism with 87.88% sensitivity and 81.08% specificity, while in the test set the corresponding values were around 79% and 71%. Among expanded thyroid clonotypes with frequency above 0.001, most also showed up in blood, which suggests that blood repertoires may reflect the thyroid immune response. In validation, the model predicted ophthalmopathy progression with less than 71% sensitivity and 72.22% specificity; some 13 predicted patients were CT-confirmed with GO in a median of about 6.1 months.

From the cysteine up to the phenylalanine, the CDR3 has a length of 16 residues. Only CDR3 DNA remains: 48 bases, in frame from the first base. The germline V gene yields MNHEY for CDR1 and SVGAGI for CDR2. V trim: 4 bases; J trim: 9 bases; unmatched bases: 18. For repertoire sequencing, TCR beta CDR3 regions were amplified from RNA transcripts. The first round was an RT-PCR using HTBI primers with the Qiagen OneStep RT-PCR kit, and this first round was followed by a second-round multiplex PCR, then size selection and purification. Libraries were sequenced paired-end with 100 bp reads on an Illumina HiSeq2000. The original pipeline was this. SOAPnuke was used for read processing, and reads with adapters, uncalled bases, a mean Phred below 15, or no exact constant-primer or identifier match were discarded. High-quality paired reads were merged with COPE v1.2.5. Clonotypes were defined as unique nucleotide sequences and were aligned to IMGT TRB V, D and J references using MiTCR v1.1. Only V-J combinations with frequency above 0.0001 were analysed, covering over 99% of repertoires. For each V-J combination, a TCR clonal expansion and chaos score was defined as the ratio of F50 clonal expansion to chaos observed in the TCRdist matrix. Welch's t-statistics and random forest were used to reduce the features to 10 to 15 V-J combinations, which were then used as input to a naive Bayes classifier. Thyroid-blood repertoire similarity was quantified with the Morisita-Horn index. TCRdb reran the public reads through fastp at Q25 and MiXCR, keeping productive beta chains. Here each entry gathers all rows of one CDR3 protein and keeps the most common genes and DNA. TCRdb's processing, not the authors' own work, is the source of the V and J calls. The sample includes about 170,000 distinct CDR3 sequences, with 30% to 45% observed a single time. The ten most abundant clones make up about 5.8% of the sample.

Patients with ophthalmopathy had moderately to severely active disease, with a Clinical Activity Score of 3 or more, a NOSPECS grade of 4 or more, and a disease duration of less than 3 months. Patients with other autoimmune diseases, uncontrolled infections, pregnancy or lactation were excluded. Diagnosis was based on clinical symptoms, serum thyroxine, TRAb, thyroid ultrasound and orbital computed tomography. Using Ficoll-Paque density gradient centrifugation, PBMCs were isolated from about 10 ml of fresh peripheral blood. Trizol reagent was used to extract the total RNA, and its quality was then checked on an Agilent 2100 Bioanalyzer.

Sequenced: peripheral blood. The sequence was collected from a middle-aged woman with Graves' ophthalmopathy. Donor details come from another sample of the same person, matched by shared clones. Recombination connected TRBV6-5 to TRBJ2-7, with 7 bases aligning to TRBD1. The DNA is as follows: TGTGCCAGCAGTTCCACCGGGACAGCGCTCCCTCTAGGGCAGTACTTC. The encoded protein is CASSSTGTALPLGQYF.